Described below is a single TCR beta chain sequence and its context. The CDR3 sequence is 13 residues long. V gave up 7 bases and J gave up 0 bases, with 11 bases separating them. Germline lookup yields CDR1 SGHRS and CDR2 YFSETQ. The sample originates from a study of blood T cell repertoires in COVID-19. Study-wide context: Samples of COVID-19 (acute and convalescent) were obtained from the United States, Italy and Spain. Sources were T cells, B-cell-depleted T cells, or PBMCs; the material itself was cDNA or gDNA.

The authors' processing: Amplifying reference gene primers gave estimates of nucleated cell counts. Produced via immunoSEQ multiplex PCR; TCRdb's table is partial and in-frame only. V and J calls and clone size are copied from that table; D and trimming were computed from the DNA. There are about 150,000 clones in the sample; approximately 90% occur only once, and 2% to 3% lies in the top ten. The genes are TRBV5-1 and TRBJ2-7; D uncertain. The specimen sequenced was peripheral blood. This clonotype was obtained from a woman in her sixties or seventies with acute or convalescent COVID-19. The CDR3 sequence: CASAPQSSYEQYF. The DNA of the CDR3 is TGCGCCAGCGCCCCACAAAGCTCCTACGAGCAGTACTTC.